This T cell receptor beta chain was identified in a study of blood T cell repertoires in COVID-19. Study overall: The United States, Italy and Spain supplied acute and convalescent COVID-19 samples.

Germline V gives CDR1 SSHAT, CDR2 FNYEAQ (reference sequence). The CDR3 runs to 15 residues. V lost 4 bases and J lost 3, with 16 bases in between. In the original workflow: Amplification of reference gene primers provided the estimated nucleated cell counts. Only in-frame clones appear in the TCRdb table, and some are missing; sequencing was by immunoSEQ multiplex PCR. The D gene and trimming were derived from the DNA, and the V and J assignments and clone size from that table. Altogether fewer than 200,000 clones are present, roughly 89% being singletons, with the ten largest covering about 1.6%. This clone was counted between two and nine times.

The V call is TRBV7-7, the J call TRBJ2-7; unclear D gene. The sequenced material came from peripheral blood. The TCR originated in a woman in her forties or fifties with acute or convalescent COVID-19. CDR3 coding DNA: TGTGCCAGCAGCTCAGAGACGGGTCCTCACTACGAGCAGTACTTC. Translated: CASSSETGPHYEQYF.